This T cell receptor (beta chain) was sequenced for a study of shared clonotypes between healthy human individuals. Between the trimmed V and J ends, which lost 2 bases and 0 bases, there was a span of 4 bases. The germline V gene encodes CDR1 SQVTM and CDR2 ANQGSEA. The CDR3 consists of 12 residues. Replicate PCRs run on unsorted PBMC used around 0.3 ug DNA, which was 30,000 or so T cell genomes. Clones were read by immunoSEQ multiplex PCR, and TCRdb kept only the in-frame ones, dropping some. The sample holds approximately 470,000 clones; around four fifths are singletons and the top ten take around 12%.

The specimen was PBMCs. The clonotype was recovered from a woman aged 40-49 years in good health. Some clones in this sample may be carry-over from other donors' samples. This chain uses TRBV29-1 with TRBJ1-2; D remains unclear. CDR3 coding DNA: TGCAGCGTTGAAACGGCTAACTATGGCTACACCTTC. Its protein is CSVETANYGYTF.